This TCR beta chain was identified during a study of Graves' ophthalmopathy and Graves' hyperthyroidism listed by TCRdb under 2018. With respect to the entire study: Peripheral blood samples were taken at the time of initial diagnosis, before any treatment was given. In total, 135 blood samples were TCR-sequenced: under 45 ophthalmopathy, under 85 hyperthyroidism and roughly 17 hyperthyroidism-to-ophthalmopathy patients. A discovery set of about 99 patients (43 ophthalmopathy, 60 or so stable hyperthyroidism) was enrolled to explore V-J signatures distinguishing ophthalmopathy from hyperthyroidism. To tell Graves' ophthalmopathy apart from Graves' hyperthyroidism, and to predict which patients would progress to ophthalmopathy, the study relied on TCR beta repertoire signatures. Once sampling was done, hyperthyroidism patients were given methimazole at a starting dose of 30 mg daily, while ophthalmopathy patients were given high-dose intravenous methylprednisolone. The 100 discovery patients were randomly divided into training and test sets at a 7:3 ratio. An independent validation cohort comprised some 19 hyperthyroidism patients and some 16 patients who later progressed from hyperthyroidism to ophthalmopathy. In roughly 6 hyperthyroidism patients, T-cell repertoires of thyroid tissue and blood were compared.

For repertoire sequencing, the TCR beta CDR3 regions were amplified from RNA transcripts. The first round of RT-PCR was done with HTBI primers and the Qiagen OneStep RT-PCR kit, and was followed by a second round of multiplex PCR, then size selection and purification. Libraries were sequenced paired-end with 100 bp reads on an Illumina HiSeq2000. As for how the authors treated the data: SOAPnuke was used to process the reads, throwing out any read that had adapters, had uncalled bases, had a mean Phred below 15, or lacked an exact constant-primer or identifier match. COPE v1.2.5 was used to merge high-quality paired reads. Unique nucleotide sequences were defined as clonotypes and aligned to IMGT TRB V, D and J references using MiTCR v1.1. Analysis was restricted to V-J combinations with a frequency above 0.0001, which covered over 98% of repertoires. A TCR clonal expansion and chaos score per V-J combination was defined as the ratio of F50 clonal expansion to chaos observed in the TCRdist matrix. Welch's t-statistics and random forest were used to reduce features to about 13 V-J combinations, which were fed into a naive Bayes classifier. The similarity between thyroid and blood repertoires was quantified using the Morisita-Horn index. TCRdb passed the public sequencing reads through fastp at Q25 and MiXCR, retaining productive beta sequences. Each record represents a unique CDR3 protein, reported with the most common genes and DNA among its rows. These V and J calls are TCRdb output, not the study's own analysis. The sample profile shows more than 300,000 distinct CDR3 sequences; approximately 15% of them were found once. The ten largest clones capture about 7.3% of the sample.

What the study reported, not specific to this receptor: Sample size was not statistically predetermined, and group allocation was not concealed from the investigators. In validation, the model predicted ophthalmopathy progression with more than 70% sensitivity and 72.22% specificity; fewer than 15 predicted patients were CT-confirmed with GO in a median of approximately six months. Among expanded thyroid clonotypes with frequency above 0.001, most also showed up in blood, which suggests that blood repertoires may reflect the thyroid immune response. The 13-signature model separated ophthalmopathy from stable hyperthyroidism with 87.88% sensitivity and just under 84% specificity in cross-validation, and 80%/75% in the test set.

A patient counted as having stable hyperthyroidism if there was no progression to ophthalmopathy within 18 months of follow-up. Hyperthyroidism patients were newly diagnosed, with disease duration under 2 months, and aged 18 to 65 years. Patients with other autoimmune diseases, uncontrolled infections, pregnancy or lactation were excluded from the study. Diagnosis was based on clinical symptoms, serum thyroxine, TRAb, thyroid ultrasound and orbital computed tomography. PBMCs were isolated from more than 8 ml of fresh peripheral blood by Ficoll-Paque density gradient centrifugation. Total RNA was extracted with Trizol reagent and quality-checked on an Agilent 2100 Bioanalyzer. V lost 1 base and J lost 2 bases; the stretch between them is 11 bases long. CDR1 and CDR2 (MDHEN, SYDVKM) derive from the germline V gene. The CDR3 goes from the cysteine to the phenylalanine over 15 residues. Just the 45-base CDR3 DNA is kept, in frame starting at base 1.

This clonotype appeared many times. Its antigen is still unknown. No quality values exist for individual bases; no much larger clone is one base distant. This receptor was taken from a woman under 30 with stable Graves' hyperthyroidism. Donor details come from another sample of the same person, matched by shared clones. The sample taken for sequencing was peripheral blood. The V and J genes are TRBV28 and TRBJ1-2; the D gene lacks a confident call. The encoded CDR3 is CASSLLIAENYGYTF. The base sequence is TGTGCCAGCAGTTTATTGATCGCCGAAAACTATGGCTACACCTTC.